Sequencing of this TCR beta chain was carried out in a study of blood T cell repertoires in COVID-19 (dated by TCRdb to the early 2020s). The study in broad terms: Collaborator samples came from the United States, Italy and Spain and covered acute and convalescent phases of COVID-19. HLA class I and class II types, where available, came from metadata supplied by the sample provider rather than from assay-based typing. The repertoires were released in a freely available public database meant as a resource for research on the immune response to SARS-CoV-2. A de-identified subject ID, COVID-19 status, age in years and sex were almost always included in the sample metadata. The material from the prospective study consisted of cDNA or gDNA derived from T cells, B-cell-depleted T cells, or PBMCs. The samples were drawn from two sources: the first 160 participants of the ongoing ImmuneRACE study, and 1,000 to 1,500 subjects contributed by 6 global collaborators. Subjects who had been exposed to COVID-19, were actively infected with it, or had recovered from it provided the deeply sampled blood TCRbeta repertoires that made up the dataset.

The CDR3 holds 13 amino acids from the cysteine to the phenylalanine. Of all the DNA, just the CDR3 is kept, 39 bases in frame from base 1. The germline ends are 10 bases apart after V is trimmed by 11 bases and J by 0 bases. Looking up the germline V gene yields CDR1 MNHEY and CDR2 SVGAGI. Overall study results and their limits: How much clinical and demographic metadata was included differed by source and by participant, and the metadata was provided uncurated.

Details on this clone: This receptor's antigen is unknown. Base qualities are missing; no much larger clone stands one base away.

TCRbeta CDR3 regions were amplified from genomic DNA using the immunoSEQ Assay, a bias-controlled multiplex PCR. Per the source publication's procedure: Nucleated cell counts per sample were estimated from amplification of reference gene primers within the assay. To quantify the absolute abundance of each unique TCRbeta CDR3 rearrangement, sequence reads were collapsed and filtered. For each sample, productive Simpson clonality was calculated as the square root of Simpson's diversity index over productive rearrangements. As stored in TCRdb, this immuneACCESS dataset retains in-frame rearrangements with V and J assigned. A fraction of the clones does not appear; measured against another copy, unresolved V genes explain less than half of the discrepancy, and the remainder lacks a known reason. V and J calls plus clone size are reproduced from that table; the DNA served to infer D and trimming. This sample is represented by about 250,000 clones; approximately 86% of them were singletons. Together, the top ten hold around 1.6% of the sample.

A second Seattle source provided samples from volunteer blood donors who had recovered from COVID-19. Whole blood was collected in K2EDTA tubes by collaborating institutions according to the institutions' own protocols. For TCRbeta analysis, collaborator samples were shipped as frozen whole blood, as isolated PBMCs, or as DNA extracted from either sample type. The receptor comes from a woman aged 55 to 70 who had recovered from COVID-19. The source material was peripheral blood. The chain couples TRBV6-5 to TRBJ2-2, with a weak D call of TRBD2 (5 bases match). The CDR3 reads CAAIGTNTGELFF. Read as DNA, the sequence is TGTGCCGCTATCGGGACGAACACCGGGGAGCTGTTTTTT.